The sequence of this TCR beta chain was determined in a study of OX40 agonist ivuxolimab in advanced cancers. Excluded were patients having autoimmune disease history or systemic immunosuppression. The assay was immunoSEQ multiplex PCR, and TCRdb's table has in-frame clones only and misses some. The sample has about 33,000 clones, more than 70% seen once. The CDR3 has 18 residues. CDR1 is KGHSH, CDR2 LQKENI, per germline. With 3 bases removed from V and 2 bases from J, the gap between germline ends came to 23 bases. The chain employs TRBV18 and TRBJ2-7; weak D call: TRBD1 (9 bases). The sequencing here drew on CD4+ or CD8+ T cells sorted from blood, taken in a trial of the OX40 agonist ivuxolimab. This receptor was taken from an adult with an advanced solid tumor such as melanoma, head and neck, liver or kidney cancer. The CDR3 sequence: CASSPAVSGGTGTYEQYF. Here the CDR3 DNA reads TGTGCCAGCTCACCCGCAGTTTCGGGGGGGACAGGGACCTACGAGCAGTACTTC.